The rows below give T cell receptor beta chains drawn from one sample of a study of PD-1 blockade in classical Hodgkin lymphoma. Assay used: immunoSEQ multiplex PCR; TCRdb lists only in-frame clones, some missing. The table has under 130,000 clones, over 85% seen once. Sample: peripheral blood mononuclear cells (PBMCs), taken before the fourth cycle of nivolumab. The source of these receptors is a human donor with classical Hodgkin lymphoma. Each CDR3 is given without its conserved first and last residue. Fields, in order: V gene, J gene, CDR3 protein.

>TRBV28|TRBJ2-2
ASSLLAGPPT
>TRBV5-4|TRBJ2-3
ASSPDSSTDTQY
>TRBV5-1|TRBJ1-1
ASSLIGNTEAF
>TRBV2|TRBJ1-1
ASSAVGSRGTEAF
>TRBV28|TRBJ1-2
ASSLSGTGSYGYT
>TRBV30|TRBJ1-1
AWSVGRLNTEAF
>TRBV5-4|TRBJ1-1
ASSFSGGTEAF
>TRBV6-1|TRBJ1-1
ASSEPDGYTEAF
>TRBV19|TRBJ2-2
ASSIYASGRAGELF
>TRBV4-2|TRBJ2-7
ASSQTPSGNYEQY
>TRBV5-6|TRBJ2-5
ASSTGVGRETQY
>TRBV11-2|TRBJ1-2
ASSLDPRQNGYT
>TRBV6-1|TRBJ1-5
ASSEGPSNQPQH
>TRBV19|TRBJ2-3
ASSRSGQTFTDTQY
>TRBV30|TRBJ2-4
ASQKNVGHFGTKNIQY
>TRBV27|TRBJ1-2
ASSLGQGYYGYT
>TRBV19|TRBJ1-5
ASSIALEGYQPQH
>TRBV30|TRBJ2-7
AWSPTISGSYEQY
>TRBV25-1|TRBJ1-1
ASKGEGVTEAF
>TRBV30|TRBJ1-1
AWSWGEFNTEAF
>TRBV5-1|TRBJ2-5
ASSPGLPFEETQY
>TRBV18|TRBJ1-4
ASSPLKFATNEKLF
>TRBV6-5|TRBJ2-2
ASSYPSGGNTGELF
>TRBV5-6|TRBJ2-7
ASSLGADGYYEQY
>TRBV5-5|TRBJ1-2
ASSLQGAGDYGYT
>TRBV7-8|TRBJ2-5
ASSLLPSQETQY
>TRBV5-8|TRBJ2-2
ASSSRTSGRATGELF
>TRBV6-1|TRBJ2-2
ASSERGQGATGELF
>TRBV5-4|TRBJ1-3
ASRQGSSGNTIY
>TRBV18|TRBJ1-5
ASSGQGSNQPQH
>TRBV10-3|TRBJ2-5
AISASQETQY
>TRBV27|TRBJ1-5
ASSLRGGNNQPQH
>TRBV5-1|TRBJ2-5
ASSLGQGSKVEETQY
>TRBV10-2|TRBJ1-2
ASSPDRGLGYT
>TRBV27|TRBJ2-7
ASSHIPPADYEQY